These 23 T cell receptor beta chains originate from one sample sequenced in a study of blood T cell repertoires in COVID-19. Generated by immunoSEQ multiplex PCR, the TCRdb table keeps only in-frame clones and is missing some. The sample yields 150,000 to 200,000 clones, approximately 86% seen once. Sample: peripheral blood. The receptors stem from a man in his fifties or sixties with active or convalescent COVID-19.

The chain couples TRBV7-2 to TRBJ1-2; 7 bases are a match to TRBD1. Germline V CDR1 and CDR2: SGHTA, FQGNSA. V gave up 5 bases and J gave up 4 bases; unmatched junction bases: 1. This CDR3 region has 12 residues. CDR3 nucleotide sequence: TGTGCCAGCAGCCGGGACAGCTATGGCTACACCTTC. The encoded protein is CASSRDSYGYTF.

The chain carries TRBV12-3 or TRBV12-4 and TRBJ2-1; D is undetermined. This CDR3 spans 12 amino acids. V was shortened by 6 bases and J by 13 bases, with 16 bases between the two germline ends. The CDR3 nucleotides are TGTGCCAGCAGATTGGGCTCGACGAGACAGTTCTTC. Protein product: CASRLGSTRQFF.

The chain is built from TRBV7-2 and TRBJ1-2, with 7 positions matching TRBD1. Germline trimming cut 5 bases from V and 6 bases from J; bases unmatched to any gene: 15. The germline gives CDR1 SGHTA, CDR2 FQGNSA. This CDR3 is 16 amino acids long. This CDR3 reads CASSPWGQPESDGYTF. The CDR3 DNA is TGTGCCAGCAGCCCATGGGGACAGCCCGAGTCAGATGGCTACACCTTC.

This clone was counted a single time. The chain has TRBV7-9 and TRBJ2-5, with no clear D. The germline V gene has CDR1 SEHNR and CDR2 FQNEAQ (reference sequence). With 5 bases removed from V and 5 bases from J, the gap between germline ends came to 15 bases. This CDR3 contains 14 residues. The CDR3 sequence: CASSGIPSRETQYF. The CDR3, as DNA: TGTGCCAGCAGCGGTATCCCTTCACGGGAGACCCAGTACTTC.

The gene calls are TRBV30 and TRBJ1-5; the D gene is possibly TRBD1 (5 bases). Germline CDR1 reads GTSNPN; CDR2 reads SVGIG (reference sequence). Deletions cut 3 bases from V and 3 bases from J, with 12 bases between. The CDR3 has 14 residues. The CDR3 DNA is TGTGCCTGGAGCCCCGGGACTTACAATCAGCCCCAGCATTTT. It codes for CAWSPGTYNQPQHF.

This clone occurred once. This chain connects TRBV5-4 to TRBJ2-3; no clear D. Germline-derived CDR1 and CDR2 are SGHNT and YYREEE (reference sequence). The CDR3 is made up of 13 amino acids. V was shortened by 4 bases and J by 4 bases, with 10 bases between the two germline ends. For the CDR3, the DNA is TGTGCCAGCAGCCCCAGTCCATCAGATACGCAGTATTTT. Protein sequence: CASSPSPSDTQYF.

V gene TRBV23-1 combines with J gene TRBJ1-2; 7 bases agree with TRBD1. TRBV23-1 is placed among ORFs of uncertain function. The V and J ends lost 8 bases and 1 base, in that order; junction bases with no gene match: 13. The CDR3 spans 16 residues. CDR3 amino acids: CASGRPRDRGNYGYTF. CDR3 nucleotide sequence: TGCGCCAGCGGCCGACCCCGGGACAGAGGTAACTATGGCTACACCTTC.

The rearrangement uses TRBV19 and TRBJ1-6; 11 bases align to TRBD1. Germline CDR1 and CDR2: LNHDA and SQIVND (reference sequence). The CDR3 spans 17 residues. V was pared by 6 bases and J by 7 bases, with 11 bases of the junction left unmatched. CDR3 sequence (DNA): TGTGCCAGTAGGCTTACTGGGACAGGGGGAACAAATTCACCCCTCCACTTT. Its protein is CASRLTGTGGTNSPLHF.

The chain combines TRBV18 with TRBJ2-2; D is perhaps TRBD2 (5 bases). The V gene's germline CDR1 is KGHSH and CDR2 LQKENI. V lost 2 bases, J lost 5 bases, and 18 bases lay in between. CDR3 length: 17 amino acids. The chain's CDR3 is CASSPTSLASRTGELFF. DNA for the CDR3: TGTGCCAGCTCACCAACAAGTCTAGCTTCTAGGACCGGGGAGCTGTTTTTT.

This clone appeared a single time. The chain carries TRBV6-5 and TRBJ2-1; TRBD2 matches 13 bases. CDR1 MNHEY and CDR2 SVGAGI come from the germline V gene. The CDR3 is 15 amino acids. J was trimmed by 9 bases and V by 6 bases; bases with no gene match: 8. CDR3 bases: TGTGCCAGCAGGGGACTAGCGGGAATACCCCTTGAGCAGTTCTTC. It specifies CASRGLAGIPLEQFF.

In this sample, this clone turned up once. The chain joins TRBV5-6 to TRBJ2-6; maybe TRBD2 (5 bases). With 1 base removed from V and 9 bases from J, the gap between germline ends came to 14 bases. Germline CDR1 is SGHDT and CDR2 is YYEEEE. The CDR3 has 15 residues. The CDR3 bases are TGTGCCAGCAGCTTGAAAGGTTTGGAGGACAACGTCCTGACTTTC. This encodes CASSLKGLEDNVLTF.

The gene calls are TRBV7-9 and TRBJ1-3, with 8 positions matching TRBD1. Per the germline V gene, CDR1 is SEHNR and CDR2 is FQNEAQ (reference sequence). The length of the CDR3 is 17 residues. The V segment lost 1 base and the J segment 0 bases; nucleotides outside the gene matches: 5. The CDR3 region has the DNA TGTGCCAGCAGCTTAGTCGTCGGACAGGGCTCTGGAAACACCATATATTTT. Translated: CASSLVVGQGSGNTIYF.

The chain carries TRBV7-6 and TRBJ1-1; D call uncertain. CDR1 is SGHVS, CDR2 FNYEAQ, per germline. This CDR3 contains 15 residues. Trimming shortened V by 6 bases and J by 1 base, and 15 bases separated the two germline ends. The CDR3 nucleotides read TGTGCCAGCAGTCTAGACGACTCCCCGAACACTGAAGCTTTCTTT. Translation gives CASSLDDSPNTEAFF.

The chain employs TRBV5-5 and TRBJ1-2; 9 bases agree with TRBD1. With 6 bases clipped from V and 5 bases from J, the junction kept 5 bases outside the gene matches. This CDR3 has 13 residues. Germline values: CDR1 SGHKS, CDR2 YYEKEE (reference sequence). The CDR3 here is CASTQGQGYGYTF. CDR3 DNA sequence: TGTGCCAGCACCCAGGGACAGGGATATGGCTACACCTTC.

The rearrangement joins TRBV7-9 to TRBJ1-4, with 7 positions matching TRBD1. This CDR3 region has 14 residues. V lost 3 bases and J lost 7; bases outside the gene matches: 5. Germline-derived CDR1 and CDR2 are SEHNR and FQNEAQ (reference sequence). The CDR3 region is CASSFAGGGEKLFF. DNA for the CDR3: TGTGCCAGCAGCTTCGCAGGGGGAGGTGAAAAACTGTTTTTT. Full variable domain (rest looked up from reference TRBV7-9 and TRBJ1-4): DTGVSQNPRHKITKRGQNVTFRCDPISEHNRLYWYRQTLGQGPEFLTYFQNEAQLEKSRLLSDRFSAERPKGSFSTLEIQRTEQGDSAMYLCASSFAGGGEKLFFGSGTQLSVL.

About this clone: One end of the junction varies from germline; a read error may be responsible. The chain has TRBV7-2 and TRBJ2-3, with 9 bases aligning to TRBD1. Germline CDR1 is SGHTA and CDR2 is FQGNSA. This CDR3 spans 16 amino acids. CDR3 loop: CASTLLGTGFSDTQYF. The CDR3 region has the DNA TGTGCCAGCACCTTACTCGGGACAGGGTTTTCAGATACGCAGTATTTT.

The chain combines TRBV20-1 with TRBJ1-2; D is unclear. Deletions cut 0 bases from V and 8 bases from J, with 7 bases between. This CDR3 has 11 amino acids. Germline V gene lookup returns CDR1 DFQATT and CDR2 SNEGSKA (reference sequence). The CDR3 DNA is TGCAGTGCTAGAGAGGAGGTGGGCTACACCTTC. This sequence encodes CSAREEVGYTF.

For the CDR3, the DNA is TGTGCCAGCAGTCCCGGACAGGTTGTTGGCTACACCTTC. Its translation is CASSPGQVVGYTF. V gene TRBV6-5 combines with J gene TRBJ1-2, with 7 bases fitting TRBD1. The CDR3 totals 13 residues. The germline gives CDR1 MNHEY, CDR2 SVGAGI. The V and J ends lost 5 bases and 7 bases, in that order; junction bases with no gene match: 7.

The gene calls are TRBV7-2 and TRBJ1-1, with 7 bases matching TRBD1. V shed 2 bases, J shed 3 bases, and the junction held 6 bases outside the gene matches. Germline lookup yields CDR1 SGHTA and CDR2 FQGNSA. The CDR3 has 15 amino acids. CDR3 in DNA: TGTGCCAGCAGCTTAAGGTTAGGGGGCCACACTGAAGCTTTCTTT. Encoded protein: CASSLRLGGHTEAFF.

In this sample, this clone turned up many times. The V and J genes are TRBV7-6 and TRBJ1-4; 7 nucleotides align to TRBD1. J gave up 11 bases and V 1 base, and 7 bases lay outside the gene matches. In germline, CDR1 is SGHVS, CDR2 FNYEAQ. This CDR3 has 14 residues. The chain's CDR3 is CASSLGYTGEKLFF. The CDR3 nucleotides read TGTGCCAGCAGCTTAGGGTACACAGGGGAGAAACTGTTTTTT.

This chain links TRBV14 with TRBJ2-1; perhaps TRBD2 as D (6 bases). V was shortened by 1 base and J by 7 bases, with 23 bases between the two germline ends. The CDR3 is made up of 18 amino acids. Germline V gene sequence: CDR1 SGHDN, CDR2 FVKESK. CDR3 in amino acids: CASSQGGKWRALRNEQFF. The CDR3 bases are TGTGCCAGCAGCCAAGGAGGGAAGTGGAGGGCCTTAAGGAATGAGCAGTTCTTC.

This clone was recorded only once. The CDR3 DNA reads as TGCGCCAGCAGCCCCGGGACAGGGCACTCCACTGAAGCTTTCTTT. Translation: CASSPGTGHSTEAFF. The chain has TRBV5-1 and TRBJ1-1; 9 bases agree with TRBD1. The germline CDR1 and CDR2 sequences are SGHRS and YFSETQ. The V and J ends lost 4 bases and 4 bases, in that order; junction bases with no gene match: 8. The CDR3 has 15 amino acids.

This chain joins TRBV2 and TRBJ2-2; 8 positions agree with TRBD1. The CDR3 has 14 amino acids. The germline V gene has CDR1 SNHLY and CDR2 FYNNEI. V shed 6 bases and J 6 bases; nucleotides not matched to a gene: 6. CDR3 DNA sequence: TGTGCCAGCAGACCTCAGGGGGCCCCCGGGGAGCTGTTTTTT. Protein product: CASRPQGAPGELFF.